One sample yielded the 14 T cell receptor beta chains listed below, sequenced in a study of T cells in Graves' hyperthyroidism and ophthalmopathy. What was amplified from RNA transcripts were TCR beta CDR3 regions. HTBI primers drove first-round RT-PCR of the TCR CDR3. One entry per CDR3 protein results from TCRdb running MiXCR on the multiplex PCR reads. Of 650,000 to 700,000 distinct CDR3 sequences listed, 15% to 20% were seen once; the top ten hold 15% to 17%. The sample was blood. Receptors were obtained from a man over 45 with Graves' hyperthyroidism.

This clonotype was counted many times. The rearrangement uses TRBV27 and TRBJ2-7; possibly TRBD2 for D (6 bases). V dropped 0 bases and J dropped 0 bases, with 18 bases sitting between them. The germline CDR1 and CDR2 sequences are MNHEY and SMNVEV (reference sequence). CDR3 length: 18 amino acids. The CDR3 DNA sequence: TGTGCCAGCAGTTTATCTAGTGGTCGGGACTCATCCTCCTACGAGCAGTACTTC. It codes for CASSLSSGRDSSSYEQYF.

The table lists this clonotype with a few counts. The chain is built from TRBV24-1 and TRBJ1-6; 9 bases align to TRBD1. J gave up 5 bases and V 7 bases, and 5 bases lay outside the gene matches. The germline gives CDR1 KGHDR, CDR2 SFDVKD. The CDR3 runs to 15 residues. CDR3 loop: CATSGGQGDNSPLHF. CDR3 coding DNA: TGTGCCACCAGCGGGGGACAGGGCGATAATTCACCCCTCCACTTT.

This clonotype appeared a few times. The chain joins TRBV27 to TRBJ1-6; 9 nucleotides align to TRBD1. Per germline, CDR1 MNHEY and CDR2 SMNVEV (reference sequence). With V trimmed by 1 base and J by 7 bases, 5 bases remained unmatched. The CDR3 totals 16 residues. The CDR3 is CASSLLGTGSNSPLHF. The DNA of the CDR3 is TGTGCCAGCAGTTTATTAGGGACAGGGTCGAATTCACCCCTCCACTTT.

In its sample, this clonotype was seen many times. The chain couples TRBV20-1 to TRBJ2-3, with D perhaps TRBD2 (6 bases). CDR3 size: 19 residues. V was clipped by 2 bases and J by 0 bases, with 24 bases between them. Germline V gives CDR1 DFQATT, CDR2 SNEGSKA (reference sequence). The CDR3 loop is CSARPFYSLSGGSTDTQYF. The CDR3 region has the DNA TGCAGTGCTAGACCCTTCTATAGCTTAAGCGGAGGGAGCACAGATACGCAGTATTTT.

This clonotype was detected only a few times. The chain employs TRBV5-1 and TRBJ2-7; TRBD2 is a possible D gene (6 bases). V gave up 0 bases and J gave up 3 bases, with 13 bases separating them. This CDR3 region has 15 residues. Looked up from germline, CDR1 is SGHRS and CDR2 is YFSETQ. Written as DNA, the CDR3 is TGCGCCAGCAGCTTGGGAGGCGGACTAAACTACGAGCAGTACTTC. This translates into CASSLGGGLNYEQYF.

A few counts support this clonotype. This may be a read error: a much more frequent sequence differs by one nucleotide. CDR3: CASSVVDYGYTF. The CDR3 bases are TGTGCCAGCAGCGTAGTGGACTATGGCTACACCTTC. The genes are TRBV9 and TRBJ1-2; D gene unclear. The CDR3 loop spans 12 amino acids. Germline lookup yields CDR1 SGDLS and CDR2 YYNGEE. V was clipped by 0 bases and J by 3 bases, with 3 bases between them. The full variable domain, its missing parts supplied by reference TRBV9 and TRBJ1-2, is DSGVTQTPKHLITATGQRVTLRCSPRSGDLSVYWYQQSLDQGLQFLIQYYNGEERAKGNILERFSAQQFPDLHSELNLSSLELGDSALYFCASSVVDYGYTFGSGTRLTVV.

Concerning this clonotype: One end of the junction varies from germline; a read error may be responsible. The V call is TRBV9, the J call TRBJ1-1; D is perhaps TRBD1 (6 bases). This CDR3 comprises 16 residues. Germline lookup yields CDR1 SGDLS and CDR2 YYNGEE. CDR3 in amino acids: CASSAHEGGGNTETFF. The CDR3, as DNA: TGTGCCAGCAGCGCCCATGAGGGGGGAGGTAACACTGAAACTTTCTTT.

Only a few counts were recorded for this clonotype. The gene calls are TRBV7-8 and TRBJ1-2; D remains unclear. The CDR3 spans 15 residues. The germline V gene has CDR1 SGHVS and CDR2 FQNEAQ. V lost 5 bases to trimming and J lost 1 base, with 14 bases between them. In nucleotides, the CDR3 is TGTGCCAGCAGCCAGATGGGCAGCCTTAACTATGGCTACACCTTC. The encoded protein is CASSQMGSLNYGYTF.

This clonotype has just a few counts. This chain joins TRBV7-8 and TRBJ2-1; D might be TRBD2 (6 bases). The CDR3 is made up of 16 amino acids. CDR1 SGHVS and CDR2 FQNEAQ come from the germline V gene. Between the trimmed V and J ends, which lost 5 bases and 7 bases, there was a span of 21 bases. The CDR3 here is CASSPLSPVGGNEQFF. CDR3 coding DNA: TGTGCCAGCAGCCCCTTATCCCCGGTTGGAGGGAATGAGCAGTTCTTC.

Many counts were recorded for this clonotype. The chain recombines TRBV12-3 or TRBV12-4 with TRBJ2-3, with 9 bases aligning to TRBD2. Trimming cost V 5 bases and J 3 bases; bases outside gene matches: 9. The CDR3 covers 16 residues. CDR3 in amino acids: CASSRPVREGTDTQYF. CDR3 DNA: TGTGCCAGCAGTCGTCCCGTGCGGGAGGGAACAGATACGCAGTATTTT.

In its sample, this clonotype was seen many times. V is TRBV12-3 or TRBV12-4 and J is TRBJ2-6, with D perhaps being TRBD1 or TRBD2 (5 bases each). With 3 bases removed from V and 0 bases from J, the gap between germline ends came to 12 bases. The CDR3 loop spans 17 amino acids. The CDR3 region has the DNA TGTGCCAGCAGTTTTCGAGAGGGGAGCTCTGGGGCCAACGTCCTGACTTTC. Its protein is CASSFREGSSGANVLTF.

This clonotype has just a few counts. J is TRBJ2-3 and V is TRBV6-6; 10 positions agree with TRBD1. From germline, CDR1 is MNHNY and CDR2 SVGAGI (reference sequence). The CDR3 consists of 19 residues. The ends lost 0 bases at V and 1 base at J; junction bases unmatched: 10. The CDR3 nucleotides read TGTGCCAGCAGTTACTCCGGGACAGGGGTTGAATTGGGCACAGATACGCAGTATTTT. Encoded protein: CASSYSGTGVELGTDTQYF.

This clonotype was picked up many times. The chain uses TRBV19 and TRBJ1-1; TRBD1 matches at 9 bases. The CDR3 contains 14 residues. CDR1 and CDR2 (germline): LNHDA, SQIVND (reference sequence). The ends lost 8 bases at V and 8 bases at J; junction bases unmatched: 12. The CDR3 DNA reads TGTGCCAGTTATTCGACAGGGGGAAATCTGGAAGCTTTCTTT. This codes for CASYSTGGNLEAFF.

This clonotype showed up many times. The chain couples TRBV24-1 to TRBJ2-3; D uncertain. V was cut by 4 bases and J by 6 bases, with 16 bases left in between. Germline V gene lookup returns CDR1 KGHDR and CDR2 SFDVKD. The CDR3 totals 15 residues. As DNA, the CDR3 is TGTGCCACCAGTGAAGCGACCGCTCCTCGCGATACGCAGTATTTT. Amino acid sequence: CATSEATAPRDTQYF.